Each of the 22 T cell receptor beta chains below was sequenced from the same sample in a study of blood T cell repertoires in COVID-19 (dated by TCRdb to 2019 to 2021). The library was generated by the immunoSEQ multiplex PCR assay. This immuneACCESS table, as held by TCRdb, lists in-frame sequences with V and J called but not all clones. Of the missing ones, under half trace to an unresolved V gene in checked studies; the others have no known cause. For this sample the table gives some 54,000 clones, of which more than 85% were detected only once. The ten largest make up about 2.1% of the sample. Sequenced material: peripheral blood. All receptors derive from a man aged 60 to 75 with acute or convalescent COVID-19.

The rearrangement uses TRBV4-3 and TRBJ1-4; D gene unclear. Germline CDR1 and CDR2: LGHNA and YSLEER. V shed 0 bases and J shed 6 bases, with 14 bases lying between them. This CDR3 contains 16 residues. The CDR3 DNA reads TGCGCCAGCAGCCAAGATGCAAAACCGGGATATGAAAAACTGTTTTTT. Amino acids: CASSQDAKPGYEKLFF.

The rearrangement links TRBV3-1 (or the pseudogene TRBV3-2) to TRBJ1-2; D is unclear. CDR1 and CDR2 from the germline V gene are LGHDT and YNNKEL (reference sequence). This CDR3 contains 12 residues. V was trimmed by 2 bases and J by 4 bases, leaving 5 bases between them. The CDR3 nucleotides read TGTGCCAGCAGCCAAAGCACCTATGGCTACACCTTC. Translating gives CASSQSTYGYTF.

This chain uses TRBV29-1 with TRBJ2-7; 8 bases fit TRBD2. The ends lost 5 bases at V and 2 bases at J; junction bases unmatched: 11. The CDR3 is 15 residues long. CDR1 is SQVTM, CDR2 ANQGSEA, per germline. In DNA, the CDR3 is TGCAGCGTTACGGGGGGGACACTTCCCCCCTACGAGCAGTACTTC. Amino acid sequence: CSVTGGTLPPYEQYF.

The chain combines TRBV27 with TRBJ2-7, with TRBD1 matching over 12 bases. Germline CDR1 is MNHEY and CDR2 is SMNVEV (reference sequence). The CDR3 totals 17 residues. The J segment lost 5 bases and the V segment lost 5 bases, leaving 13 bases of the junction unmatched. The CDR3 sequence: CASSPGQGALGGHEQYF. CDR3 sequence (DNA): TGTGCCAGCAGTCCGGGACAGGGGGCGCTTGGGGGACACGAGCAGTACTTC.

This clone is a singleton in its sample. V gene TRBV6-6 combines with J gene TRBJ1-1, with D possibly TRBD1 on 6 matching bases. The germline V gene has CDR1 MNHNY and CDR2 SVGAGI (reference sequence). The length of the CDR3 is 14 residues. V dropped 5 bases and J dropped 3 bases, with 13 bases sitting between them. The CDR3 is CASSRQGLDTEAFF. CDR3 nucleotides: TGTGCCAGCAGTAGGCAGGGGTTAGACACTGAAGCTTTCTTT.

J is TRBJ1-1 and V is TRBV6-5; perhaps TRBD1 as D (6 bases). Germline assignment: CDR1 MNHEY and CDR2 SVGAGI. Trimming took off 6 bases at V and 1 base at J, with 12 bases between the two ends. The CDR3 has 14 residues. The CDR3: CASRNRERNTEAFF. CDR3 bases: TGTGCCAGCAGGAACAGGGAAAGGAACACTGAAGCTTTCTTT.

CDR3 bases: TGTGCCATCACCGGCGGGCGGGAAGAGACCCAGTACTTC. This codes for CAITGGREETQYF. The chain uses TRBV10-3 and TRBJ2-5; tentative D call: TRBD2 (5 bases). The length of the CDR3 is 13 residues. The germline CDR1 and CDR2 sequences are ENHRY and SYGVKD. With 7 bases removed from V and 3 bases from J, the gap between germline ends came to 12 bases.

DNA for the CDR3: TGTGCCAGCAGTTTACTAGCGGGAGTGGGGACAGATACGCAGTATTTT. As protein: CASSLLAGVGTDTQYF. The chain has TRBV28 and TRBJ2-3; 10 positions match TRBD2. J was trimmed by 3 bases and V by 2 bases; bases with no gene match: 5. The CDR3 is 16 residues long. CDR1 is MDHEN and CDR2 is SYDVKM in the germline V gene.

The J gene is TRBJ2-3, the V gene TRBV9, with a weak D call TRBD2 (6 bases). The CDR3 is made up of 16 amino acids. Trimming took 0 bases from V and 2 from J, leaving 13 bases between them. Germline V gene lookup returns CDR1 SGDLS and CDR2 YYNGEE. The CDR3 region has the DNA TGTGCCAGCAGCGTAGGGGTAGCGGAACTCACAGATACGCAGTATTTT. Protein sequence: CASSVGVAELTDTQYF.

This chain connects TRBV2 to TRBJ1-2; TRBD1 aligns across 7 bases. This CDR3 has 15 residues. Unmatched junction bases numbered 9, after V lost 3 bases and J lost 5 bases. CDR1 is SNHLY, CDR2 FYNNEI, per germline. The CDR3 protein is CASSDSPDRPYGYTF. In DNA, the CDR3 is TGTGCCAGCAGTGACAGCCCGGACAGGCCATATGGCTACACCTTC.

The chain carries TRBV5-5 and TRBJ2-3; D might be TRBD1 (6 bases). The CDR3 sequence is 16 residues long. Trimming cost V 5 bases and J 1 base, with 17 bases left between them. Germline CDR1 SGHKS, CDR2 YYEKEE (reference sequence). CDR3 sequence reads: CASSPRGSRGTDTQYF. The CDR3 coding sequence is TGTGCCAGCAGTCCCAGGGGTAGCAGGGGCACAGATACGCAGTATTTT.

The chain employs TRBV28 and TRBJ1-5; no reliable D call. Germline CDR1 is MDHEN and CDR2 is SYDVKM. This CDR3 is built from 11 residues. Trimming took 5 bases from V and 8 from J, leaving 7 bases between them. The CDR3 loop reads CASSVEEPQHF. In nucleotides, the CDR3 is TGTGCCAGCAGTGTCGAGGAGCCCCAGCATTTT.

The chain employs TRBV28 and TRBJ1-1; the match to TRBD1 covers 8 bases. Looked up from germline, CDR1 is MDHEN and CDR2 is SYDVKM. This CDR3 contains 15 residues. The V and J ends lost 8 bases and 2 bases, in that order; junction bases with no gene match: 10. The CDR3 here is CASRGQGRGNTEAFF. In DNA, the CDR3 is TGTGCCAGCCGTGGACAGGGAAGGGGAAACACTGAAGCTTTCTTT.

This rearrangement joins TRBV6-2 or TRBV6-3 to TRBJ2-5; TRBD1 is a possible D gene (6 bases). CDR3 length: 15 amino acids. The V gene's germline CDR1 is MNHEY and CDR2 SVGEGT. The V end lost 2 bases, the J end lost 1 base, and 11 bases lay between the germline ends. The CDR3 sequence is CASSYARGSQETQYF. CDR3 DNA sequence: TGTGCCAGCAGTTACGCAAGGGGGTCCCAAGAGACCCAGTACTTC.

This clone turned up a few times. The chain uses TRBV27 and TRBJ2-2; 16 nucleotides match TRBD2. V shed 8 bases, J shed 5 bases, and the junction held 14 bases outside the gene matches. Germline CDR1 is MNHEY and CDR2 is SMNVEV (reference sequence). CDR3 length: 19 residues. In DNA, the CDR3 is TGTGCCAGCTTCCACCGGGCGGGACTAGCGGGAGGGCGGACCGGGGAGCTGTTTTTT. Amino acids: CASFHRAGLAGGRTGELFF.

The chain links TRBV9 to TRBJ2-3; 10 positions match TRBD2. CDR1 SGDLS and CDR2 YYNGEE come from the germline V gene. With V trimmed by 4 bases and J by 9 bases, 8 bases remained unmatched. This CDR3 has 14 residues. The CDR3 loop reads CASSIQEREGTQYF. DNA of the CDR3: TGTGCCAGCAGCATCCAGGAGCGGGAGGGGACGCAGTATTTT.

The chain combines TRBV28 with TRBJ1-5; 9 nucleotides agree with TRBD1. The CDR3 has 16 residues. V was clipped by 6 bases and J by 1 base; unmatched bases: 7. CDR1 is MDHEN and CDR2 is SYDVKM in the germline V gene. This CDR3 reads CASRPTGTGSNQPQHF. CDR3 nucleotides: TGTGCCAGCAGGCCTACCGGGACAGGGAGCAATCAGCCCCAGCATTTT.

The chain links TRBV7-3 to TRBJ2-7, with TRBD2 as a possible D gene (6 bases). Trimming took off 8 bases at V and 0 bases at J, with 17 bases between the two ends. The CDR3 is made up of 15 amino acids. Germline-derived CDR1 and CDR2 are SGHTA and FQGTGA. CDR3 DNA: TGTGCCAGCTCAAGAACTGGGGGGAGCTCCTACGAGCAGTACTTC. This sequence encodes CASSRTGGSSYEQYF.

Turning to this clone: One end of the junction does not line up with germline, which may come from a read error. This rearrangement joins TRBV11-3 to TRBJ2-3; D is perhaps TRBD2 (5 bases). In germline, CDR1 is SGHNT, CDR2 YENEEA. The length of the CDR3 is 15 residues. For the CDR3, the DNA is TGTGCCAGCAGTTTAGACGAGCGGCTCACAGATACGCAGTATTTT. Its translation is CASSLDERLTDTQYF.

The CDR3 DNA is TGTGCCTGGAGTGTGGACAGGGGGAATTCACCCCTCCACTTT. Its translation: CAWSVDRGNSPLHF. This chain links TRBV30 with TRBJ1-6; TRBD1 matches 10 bases. The CDR3 runs 14 residues. CDR1 and CDR2 from the germline V gene are GTSNPN and SVGIG (reference sequence). The ends lost 0 bases at V and 7 bases at J; junction bases unmatched: 0.

This clone has only one observation. The V call is TRBV6-1, the J call TRBJ2-7; 7 nucleotides agree with TRBD1. Germline V gene lookup returns CDR1 MNHNS and CDR2 SASEGT. V lost 4 bases and J lost 1; bases outside the gene matches: 10. This CDR3 region has 16 residues. The CDR3: CASSGYGTARSYEQYF. CDR3 DNA: TGTGCCAGCAGTGGGTACGGGACAGCCAGATCCTACGAGCAGTACTTC.

This chain connects TRBV15 to TRBJ2-4; 7 bases map to TRBD1. The CDR3 covers 15 residues. The germline V gene encodes CDR1 LNHNV and CDR2 YYDKDF (reference sequence). V dropped 8 bases and J dropped 4; count of bases not matched to a gene: 11. For the CDR3, the DNA is TGTGCCACCCAGATTCCGGGGACAGATAAAAACATTCAGTACTTC. It is translated as CATQIPGTDKNIQYF.